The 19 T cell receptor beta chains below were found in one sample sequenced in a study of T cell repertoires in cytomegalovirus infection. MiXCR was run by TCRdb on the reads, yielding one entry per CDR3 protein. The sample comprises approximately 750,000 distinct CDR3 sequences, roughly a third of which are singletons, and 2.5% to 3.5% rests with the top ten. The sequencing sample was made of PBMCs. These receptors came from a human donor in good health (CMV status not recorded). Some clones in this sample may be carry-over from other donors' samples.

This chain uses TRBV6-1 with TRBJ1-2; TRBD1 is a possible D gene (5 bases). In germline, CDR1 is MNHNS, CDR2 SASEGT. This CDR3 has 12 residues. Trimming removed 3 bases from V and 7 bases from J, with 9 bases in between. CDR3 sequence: CASSDRETGYTF. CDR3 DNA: TGTGCCAGCAGTGACAGGGAGACTGGCTACACCTTC.

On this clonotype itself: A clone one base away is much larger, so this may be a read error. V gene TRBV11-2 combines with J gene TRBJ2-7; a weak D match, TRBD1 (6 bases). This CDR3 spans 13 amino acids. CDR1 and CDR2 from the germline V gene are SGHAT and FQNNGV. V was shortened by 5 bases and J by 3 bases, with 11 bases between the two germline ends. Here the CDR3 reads CASSVGQYYEQYF. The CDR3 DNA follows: TGTGCCAGCAGCGTTGGACAGTACTACGAGCAGTACTTC.

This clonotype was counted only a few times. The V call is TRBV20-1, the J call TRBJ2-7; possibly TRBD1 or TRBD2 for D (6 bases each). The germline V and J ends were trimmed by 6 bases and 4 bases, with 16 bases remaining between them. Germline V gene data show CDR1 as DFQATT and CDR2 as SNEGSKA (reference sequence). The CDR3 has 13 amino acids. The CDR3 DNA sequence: TGCAGTGCCCAACAGGGTGGGGGGTACGAGCAGTACTTC. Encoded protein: CSAQQGGGYEQYF.

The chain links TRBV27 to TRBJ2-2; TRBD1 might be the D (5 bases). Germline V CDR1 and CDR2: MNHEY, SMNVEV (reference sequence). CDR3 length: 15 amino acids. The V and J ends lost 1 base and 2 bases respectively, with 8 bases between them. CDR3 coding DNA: TGTGCCAGCAGTTTATATACAGGAAACACCGGGGAGCTGTTTTTT. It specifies CASSLYTGNTGELFF.

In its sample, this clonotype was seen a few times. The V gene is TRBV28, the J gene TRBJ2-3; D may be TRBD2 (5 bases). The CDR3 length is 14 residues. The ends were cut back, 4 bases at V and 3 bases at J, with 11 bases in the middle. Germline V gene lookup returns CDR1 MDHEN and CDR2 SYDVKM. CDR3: CASSSIRETDTQYF. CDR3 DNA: TGTGCCAGCAGTTCGATACGGGAAACAGATACGCAGTATTTT.

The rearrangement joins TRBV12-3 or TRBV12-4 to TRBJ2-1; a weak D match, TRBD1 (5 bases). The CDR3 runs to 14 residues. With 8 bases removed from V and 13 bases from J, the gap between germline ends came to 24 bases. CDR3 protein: CASVKAGKGRQQFF. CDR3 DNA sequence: TGTGCCAGCGTTAAAGCAGGGAAGGGGCGACAACAGTTCTTC.

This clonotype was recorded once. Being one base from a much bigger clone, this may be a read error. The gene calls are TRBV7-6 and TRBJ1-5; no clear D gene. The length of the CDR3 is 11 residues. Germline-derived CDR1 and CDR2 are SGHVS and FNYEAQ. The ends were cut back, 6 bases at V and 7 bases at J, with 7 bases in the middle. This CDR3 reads CASSRLQPQHF. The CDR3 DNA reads TGTGCCAGCAGTCGCTTGCAGCCCCAGCATTTT.

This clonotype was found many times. The CDR3 region is CASSSRVANTEAFF. As DNA, the CDR3 is TGTGCCAGCAGCTCCCGGGTAGCGAACACTGAAGCTTTCTTT. The chain has TRBV7-8 and TRBJ1-1; no clear D. CDR1 is SGHVS and CDR2 is FQNEAQ in the germline V gene. The CDR3 is 14 amino acids. Deletions cut 4 bases from V and 1 base from J, with 10 bases between.

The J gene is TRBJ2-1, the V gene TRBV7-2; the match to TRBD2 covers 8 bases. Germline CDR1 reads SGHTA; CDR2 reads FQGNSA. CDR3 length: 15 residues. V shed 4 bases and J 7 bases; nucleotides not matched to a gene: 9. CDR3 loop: CASSSTAGVANEQFF. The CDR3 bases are TGTGCCAGCAGCTCGACAGCGGGAGTAGCAAATGAGCAGTTCTTC.

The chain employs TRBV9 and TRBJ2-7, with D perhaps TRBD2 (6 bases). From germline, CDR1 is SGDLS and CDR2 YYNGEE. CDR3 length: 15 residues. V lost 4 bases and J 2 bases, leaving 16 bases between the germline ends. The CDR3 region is CASSLQAGFAYEQYF. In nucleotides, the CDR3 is TGTGCCAGCAGCCTTCAGGCGGGGTTCGCCTACGAGCAGTACTTC.

The CDR3 coding sequence is TGCGCCAGCAGCTGGGGAAGGGGACCCTGGAACACTGAAGCTTTCTTT. It specifies CASSWGRGPWNTEAFF. J is TRBJ1-1 and V is TRBV5-1, with D possibly matching TRBD1 (5 bases). V lost 3 bases and J 1 base, leaving 16 bases between the germline ends. Germline values: CDR1 SGHRS, CDR2 YFSETQ. There are 16 residues in the CDR3.

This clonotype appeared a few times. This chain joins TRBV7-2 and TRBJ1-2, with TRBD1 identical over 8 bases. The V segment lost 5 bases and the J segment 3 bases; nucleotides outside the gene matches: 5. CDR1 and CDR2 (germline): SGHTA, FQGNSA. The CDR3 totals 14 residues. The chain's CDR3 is CASSPGTGYYGYTF. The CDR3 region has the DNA TGTGCCAGCAGCCCAGGGACAGGCTACTATGGCTACACCTTC.

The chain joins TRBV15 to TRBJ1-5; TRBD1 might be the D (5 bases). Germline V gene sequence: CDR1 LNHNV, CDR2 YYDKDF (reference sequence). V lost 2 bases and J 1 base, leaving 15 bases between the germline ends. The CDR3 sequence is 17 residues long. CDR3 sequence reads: CATSRKGRPGSNQPQHF. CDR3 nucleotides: TGTGCCACCAGCAGAAAGGGACGCCCGGGGAGCAATCAGCCCCAGCATTTT.

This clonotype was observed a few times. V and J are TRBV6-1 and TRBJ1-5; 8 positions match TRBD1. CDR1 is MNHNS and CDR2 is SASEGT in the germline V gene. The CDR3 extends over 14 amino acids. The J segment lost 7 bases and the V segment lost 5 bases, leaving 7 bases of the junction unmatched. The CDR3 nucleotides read TGTGCCAGCAGTCCCCGACAGGGGAGACAGCCCCAGCATTTT. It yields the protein CASSPRQGRQPQHF.

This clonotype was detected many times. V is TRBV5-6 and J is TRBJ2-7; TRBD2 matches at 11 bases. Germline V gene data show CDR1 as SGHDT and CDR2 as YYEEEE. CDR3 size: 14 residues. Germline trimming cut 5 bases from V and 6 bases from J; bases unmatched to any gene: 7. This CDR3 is CASSWPGLAAEQYF. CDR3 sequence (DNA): TGTGCCAGCAGTTGGCCGGGACTAGCGGCCGAGCAGTACTTC.

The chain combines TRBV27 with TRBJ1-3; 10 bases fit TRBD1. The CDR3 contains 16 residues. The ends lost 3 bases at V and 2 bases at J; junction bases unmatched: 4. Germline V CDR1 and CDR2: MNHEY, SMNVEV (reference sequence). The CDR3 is CASSFRTGGAGNTIYF. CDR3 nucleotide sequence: TGTGCCAGCAGTTTCCGGACAGGGGGGGCTGGAAACACCATATATTTT.

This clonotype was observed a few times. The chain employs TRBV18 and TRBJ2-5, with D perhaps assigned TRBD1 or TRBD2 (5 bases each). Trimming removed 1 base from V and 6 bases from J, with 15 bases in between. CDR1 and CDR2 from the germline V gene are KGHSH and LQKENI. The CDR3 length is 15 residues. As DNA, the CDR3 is TGTGCCAGCTCACCACGAGGGGCGAGCGTTAAGACCCAGTACTTC. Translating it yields CASSPRGASVKTQYF.

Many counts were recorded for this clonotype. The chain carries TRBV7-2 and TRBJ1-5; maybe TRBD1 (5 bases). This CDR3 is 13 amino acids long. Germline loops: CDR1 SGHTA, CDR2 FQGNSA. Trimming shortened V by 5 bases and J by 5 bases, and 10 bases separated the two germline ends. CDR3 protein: CASSRDGYQPQHF. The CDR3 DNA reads TGTGCCAGCAGCAGGGACGGTTATCAGCCCCAGCATTTT.

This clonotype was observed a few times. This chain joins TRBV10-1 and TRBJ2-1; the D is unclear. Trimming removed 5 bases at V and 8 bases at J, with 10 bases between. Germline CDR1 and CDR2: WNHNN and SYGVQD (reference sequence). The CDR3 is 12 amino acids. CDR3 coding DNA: TGCGCCAGCAGTTTTAGGACGGATGAGCAGTTCTTC. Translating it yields CASSFRTDEQFF.